The rows below give T cell receptor beta chains drawn from one sample of a study of T cells in Graves' hyperthyroidism and ophthalmopathy. MiXCR was run by TCRdb on the multiplex PCR reads, yielding one entry per CDR3 protein. This sample yields roughly 560,000 distinct CDR3 sequences, of which under 15% are seen a single time; 3.5% to 4.5% belongs to the top ten. Sequencing was performed on blood. These receptors all come from a woman between 35 and 50 years old with Graves' ophthalmopathy. Each CDR3 is given with its conserved first and last residue. The D gene is left open where the match is weak. Rows give clone size only sometimes, using once, few, many, or a class for an expanded clone.

abundance: few
d_gene: TRBD2
v_gene: TRBV2
j_gene: TRBJ2-7
CDR3aa: CASNWEGSYEQYF
CDR3nt: TGTGCCAGCAACTGGGAGGGCTCCTACGAGCAGTACTTC

abundance: few
d_gene: NA
v_gene: TRBV6-1
j_gene: TRBJ1-5
CDR3aa: CASSPGRFDWQPQHF
CDR3nt: TGTGCCAGCAGCCCGGGACGGTTCGACTGGCAGCCCCAGCATTTT

abundance: many
d_gene: NA
v_gene: TRBV6-5
j_gene: TRBJ1-1
CDR3aa: CASSFGVGTEAFF
CDR3nt: TGTGCCAGCAGTTTTGGGGTTGGCACTGAAGCTTTCTTT

abundance: many
d_gene: NA
v_gene: TRBV29-1
j_gene: TRBJ2-7
CDR3aa: CSVVQNYEQYF
CDR3nt: TGCAGCGTTGTCCAGAACTACGAGCAGTACTTC

abundance: many
d_gene: TRBD2
v_gene: TRBV11-2
j_gene: TRBJ2-5
CDR3aa: CASSAGLAEQETQYF
CDR3nt: TGTGCCAGCAGCGCGGGACTAGCGGAACAAGAGACCCAGTACTTC

abundance: many
d_gene: NA
v_gene: TRBV6-5
j_gene: TRBJ1-5
CDR3aa: CASSYGQGFAERQPQHF
CDR3nt: TGTGCCAGCAGTTACGGGCAGGGTTTCGCTGAACGTCAGCCCCAGCATTTT

abundance: many
d_gene: TRBD1
v_gene: TRBV25-1
j_gene: TRBJ1-2
CDR3aa: CASTNDRVGYTF
CDR3nt: TGTGCCAGCACTAATGACAGGGTTGGCTACACCTTC

abundance: NA
d_gene: NA
v_gene: TRBV29-1
j_gene: TRBJ1-1
CDR3aa: CSVSTRGYTEAFF
CDR3nt: TGCAGCGTTTCAACCCGGGGCTACACTGAAGCTTTCTTT

abundance: NA
d_gene: NA
v_gene: TRBV19
j_gene: TRBJ1-1
CDR3aa: CASSIGQGRENTEAFF
CDR3nt: TGTGCCAGTAGTATAGGTCAAGGACGGGAGAACACTGAAGCTTTCTTT

abundance: few
d_gene: NA
v_gene: TRBV7-9
j_gene: TRBJ2-7
CDR3aa: CASIPRGGTTYEQYF
CDR3nt: TGTGCCAGCATCCCTAGGGGCGGTACGACCTACGAGCAGTACTTC

abundance: many
d_gene: NA
v_gene: TRBV19
j_gene: TRBJ2-7
CDR3aa: CASSVGLGSYEQYF
CDR3nt: TGTGCCAGTTCCGTGGGACTTGGCTCCTACGAGCAGTACTTC

abundance: NA
d_gene: NA
v_gene: TRBV6-1
j_gene: TRBJ1-1
CDR3aa: CASSEGGSGGTEAFF
CDR3nt: TGTGCCAGCAGTGAAGGGGGCAGCGGGGGCACTGAAGCTTTCTTT

abundance: NA
d_gene: NA
v_gene: TRBV11-2
j_gene: TRBJ2-3
CDR3aa: CASSVQGVSGDTQYF
CDR3nt: TGTGCCAGCAGCGTACAGGGCGTCTCCGGAGATACGCAGTATTTT

abundance: many
d_gene: NA
v_gene: TRBV27
j_gene: TRBJ1-5
CDR3aa: CASSRAPSNQPQHF
CDR3nt: TGTGCCAGCAGTCGGGCACCTTCCAATCAGCCCCAGCATTTT

abundance: many
d_gene: TRBD2
v_gene: TRBV6-1
j_gene: TRBJ2-5
CDR3aa: CATGGRAAETQYF
CDR3nt: TGTGCCACCGGCGGGAGGGCCGCAGAGACCCAGTACTTC

abundance: many
d_gene: TRBD1
v_gene: TRBV6-1
j_gene: TRBJ2-7
CDR3aa: CASSEIGTGEYEQYF
CDR3nt: TGTGCCAGCAGTGAAATCGGGACAGGGGAGTACGAGCAGTACTTC

abundance: many
d_gene: TRBD2
v_gene: TRBV20-1
j_gene: TRBJ2-2
CDR3aa: CSAALAGANTGELFF
CDR3nt: TGCAGTGCCGCACTAGCGGGCGCGAACACCGGGGAGCTGTTTTTT

abundance: many
d_gene: NA
v_gene: TRBV4-2
j_gene: TRBJ2-7
CDR3aa: CASQASAGYEQYF
CDR3nt: TGTGCCAGCCAAGCCTCGGCGGGGTACGAGCAGTACTTC

abundance: NA
d_gene: TRBD2
v_gene: TRBV12-3/TRBV12-4
j_gene: TRBJ2-5
CDR3aa: CASSSTSGVVETQYF
CDR3nt: TGTGCCAGCAGTTCGACTAGCGGGGTGGTAGAGACCCAGTACTTC

abundance: many
d_gene: TRBD1
v_gene: TRBV13
j_gene: TRBJ1-3
CDR3aa: CASSLGDRAGNTIYF
CDR3nt: TGTGCCAGCAGCTTAGGGGACAGGGCTGGAAACACCATATATTTT

abundance: NA
d_gene: NA
v_gene: TRBV6-5
j_gene: TRBJ1-2
CDR3aa: CASSYSAGYYGYTF
CDR3nt: TGTGCCAGCAGTTACTCTGCAGGGTACTATGGCTACACCTTC

abundance: many
d_gene: NA
v_gene: TRBV11-2
j_gene: TRBJ2-7
CDR3aa: CASSLIQSGSEQYF
CDR3nt: TGTGCCAGCAGCTTAATCCAGAGTGGTAGCGAGCAGTACTTC

abundance: many
d_gene: NA
v_gene: TRBV6-1
j_gene: TRBJ2-5
CDR3aa: CASSERGWETQYF
CDR3nt: TGTGCCAGCAGTGAAAGGGGCTGGGAGACCCAGTACTTC

abundance: many
d_gene: NA
v_gene: TRBV27
j_gene: TRBJ2-2
CDR3aa: CASRWQINTGELFF
CDR3nt: TGTGCCAGCAGATGGCAGATCAACACCGGGGAGCTGTTTTTT

abundance: NA
d_gene: NA
v_gene: TRBV6-2/TRBV6-3
j_gene: TRBJ2-3
CDR3aa: CASSYWKLQDTQYF
CDR3nt: TGTGCCAGCAGTTACTGGAAGCTCCAGGATACGCAGTATTTT

abundance: many
d_gene: NA
v_gene: TRBV6-2/TRBV6-3
j_gene: TRBJ2-7
CDR3aa: CASGDRLVHHEQYF
CDR3nt: TGTGCCAGCGGCGACAGGTTAGTTCACCACGAGCAGTACTTC

abundance: many
d_gene: NA
v_gene: TRBV7-2
j_gene: TRBJ1-1
CDR3aa: CASSLGLGATEAFF
CDR3nt: TGTGCCAGCAGCTTAGGACTAGGGGCCACTGAAGCTTTCTTT

abundance: once
d_gene: NA
v_gene: TRBV28
j_gene: TRBJ1-2
CDR3aa: CASSLLEGSNYGYTF
CDR3nt: TGTGCCAGCAGTTTATTAGAGGGGTCTAACTATGGCTACACCTTC

abundance: many
d_gene: NA
v_gene: TRBV24-1
j_gene: TRBJ2-3
CDR3aa: CATSHLEGLGTDTQYF
CDR3nt: TGTGCCACCAGTCACCTTGAGGGGTTAGGGACAGATACGCAGTATTTT

abundance: NA
d_gene: TRBD1
v_gene: TRBV6-1
j_gene: TRBJ2-7
CDR3aa: CASGGLPGQGSEQYF
CDR3nt: TGTGCCAGCGGGGGCCTGCCGGGACAGGGGAGCGAGCAGTACTTC

abundance: many
d_gene: NA
v_gene: TRBV10-3
j_gene: TRBJ1-1
CDR3aa: CAISETSANTEAFF
CDR3nt: TGTGCCATCAGTGAAACAAGTGCGAACACTGAAGCTTTCTTT

abundance: many
d_gene: TRBD2
v_gene: TRBV6-5
j_gene: TRBJ2-7
CDR3aa: CASSYSSVLAGVYEQYF
CDR3nt: TGTGCCAGCAGTTACTCGAGCGTGCTAGCGGGAGTGTACGAGCAGTACTTC

abundance: few
d_gene: TRBD1
v_gene: TRBV12-3/TRBV12-4
j_gene: TRBJ2-2
CDR3aa: CASSPGQGGTGELFF
CDR3nt: TGTGCCAGCAGTCCGGGACAGGGGGGCACCGGGGAGCTGTTTTTT

abundance: few
d_gene: NA
v_gene: TRBV5-1
j_gene: TRBJ2-7
CDR3aa: CASSLRPQPYEQYF
CDR3nt: TGCGCCAGCAGCTTGCGGCCGCAACCCTACGAGCAGTACTTC

abundance: many
d_gene: NA
v_gene: TRBV12-3/TRBV12-4
j_gene: TRBJ1-3
CDR3aa: CASSPPRASGNTIYF
CDR3nt: TGTGCCAGCAGCCCCCCCCGGGCCTCTGGAAACACCATATATTTT

abundance: many
d_gene: NA
v_gene: TRBV5-1
j_gene: TRBJ2-7
CDR3aa: CASSLGVDFSYEQYF
CDR3nt: TGCGCCAGCAGCTTGGGTGTGGATTTCTCCTACGAGCAGTACTTC

abundance: NA
d_gene: NA
v_gene: TRBV28
j_gene: TRBJ2-6
CDR3aa: CASSLAREGLSGANVLTF
CDR3nt: TGTGCCAGCAGTTTAGCTCGGGAAGGGTTATCTGGGGCCAACGTCCTGACTTTC

abundance: many
d_gene: TRBD1
v_gene: TRBV11-2
j_gene: TRBJ2-7
CDR3aa: CASSLVQGVSYEQYF
CDR3nt: TGTGCCAGCAGCTTAGTGCAGGGGGTATCCTACGAGCAGTACTTC

abundance: many
d_gene: NA
v_gene: TRBV7-2
j_gene: TRBJ1-1
CDR3aa: CASSLARTSDTEAFF
CDR3nt: TGTGCCAGCAGCTTAGCAAGGACATCTGACACTGAAGCTTTCTTT

abundance: few
d_gene: NA
v_gene: TRBV7-2
j_gene: TRBJ2-2
CDR3aa: CASSLSPSTGELFF
CDR3nt: TGTGCCAGCAGCTTGAGTCCCTCCACCGGGGAGCTGTTTTTT

abundance: many
d_gene: NA
v_gene: TRBV5-6
j_gene: TRBJ1-2
CDR3aa: CASSFLGEFGGYTF
CDR3nt: TGTGCCAGCAGCTTCCTCGGGGAATTCGGTGGCTACACCTTC

abundance: NA
d_gene: TRBD2
v_gene: TRBV7-9
j_gene: TRBJ2-7
CDR3aa: CASSRAGEAYEQYF
CDR3nt: TGTGCCAGCAGCCGAGCGGGAGAGGCCTACGAGCAGTACTTC

abundance: NA
d_gene: TRBD2
v_gene: TRBV7-9
j_gene: TRBJ2-3
CDR3aa: CASSPRTSGVTQYF
CDR3nt: TGTGCCAGCAGCCCGCGGACTAGCGGTGTTACGCAGTATTTT

abundance: many
d_gene: NA
v_gene: TRBV6-5
j_gene: TRBJ2-7
CDR3aa: CATTLRRYLSSYEQYF
CDR3nt: TGTGCCACCACCCTGCGACGGTATCTAAGCTCCTACGAGCAGTACTTC

abundance: many
d_gene: NA
v_gene: TRBV5-4
j_gene: TRBJ1-1
CDR3aa: CASSYGQSPNTEAFF
CDR3nt: TGTGCCAGCAGCTATGGACAGAGCCCAAACACTGAAGCTTTCTTT

abundance: many
d_gene: NA
v_gene: TRBV28
j_gene: TRBJ1-1
CDR3aa: CASSSGGLGTEAFF
CDR3nt: TGTGCCAGCAGTTCGGGGGGGCTGGGGACTGAAGCTTTCTTT

abundance: many
d_gene: TRBD2
v_gene: TRBV19
j_gene: TRBJ2-7
CDR3aa: CASSIGVAGTYEQYF
CDR3nt: TGTGCCAGTAGTATCGGGGTAGCGGGCACCTACGAGCAGTACTTC

abundance: many
d_gene: NA
v_gene: TRBV27
j_gene: TRBJ2-5
CDR3aa: CASRKNEETQYF
CDR3nt: TGTGCCAGCAGAAAGAACGAAGAGACCCAGTACTTC

abundance: NA
d_gene: NA
v_gene: TRBV6-5
j_gene: TRBJ1-3
CDR3aa: CASSYSPSEGSGNTIYF
CDR3nt: TGTGCCAGCAGTTACTCCCCATCCGAGGGCTCTGGAAACACCATATATTTT

abundance: many
d_gene: TRBD1
v_gene: TRBV28
j_gene: TRBJ2-7
CDR3aa: CASEQGAAGIQYF
CDR3nt: TGTGCCAGCGAACAGGGGGCTGCCGGGATACAGTACTTC

abundance: many
d_gene: NA
v_gene: TRBV20-1
j_gene: TRBJ1-1
CDR3aa: CSARDRGLTEAFF
CDR3nt: TGCAGTGCTAGAGACAGGGGCCTCACTGAAGCTTTCTTT

abundance: many
d_gene: TRBD2
v_gene: TRBV12-3/TRBV12-4
j_gene: TRBJ2-7
CDR3aa: CASSLKWAGRDEQYF
CDR3nt: TGTGCCAGCAGTTTAAAGTGGGCAGGGAGGGACGAGCAGTACTTC